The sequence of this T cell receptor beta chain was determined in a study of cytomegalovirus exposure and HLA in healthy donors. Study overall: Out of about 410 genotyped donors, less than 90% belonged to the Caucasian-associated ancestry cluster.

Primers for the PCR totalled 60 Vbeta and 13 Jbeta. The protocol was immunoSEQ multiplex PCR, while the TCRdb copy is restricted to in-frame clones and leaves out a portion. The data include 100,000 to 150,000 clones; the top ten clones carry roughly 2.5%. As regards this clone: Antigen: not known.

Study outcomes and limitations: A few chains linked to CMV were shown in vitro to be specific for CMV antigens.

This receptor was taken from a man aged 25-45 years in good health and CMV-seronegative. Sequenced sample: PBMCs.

The CDR3 DNA sequence: TGTGCCAGCACTAGCGGGTCCGCCTACAATGAGCAGTTCTTC. Translated, it gives CASTSGSAYNEQFF. This chain connects TRBV27 to TRBJ2-1; 8 bases match TRBD2. In germline, CDR1 is MNHEY, CDR2 SMNVEV (reference sequence). Trimming at V came to 7 bases and at J to 2 bases, leaving 4 bases not matched to a gene. The CDR3 has 14 residues.